The sequence of this T cell receptor (beta chain) was determined in a study of beta chain features in type 1 diabetes listed by TCRdb under 2018. As for the study more broadly: Patients and healthy donors did not differ in mean age, gender distribution, total cell number or subset yield. The study compared TCRB repertoires of sorted circulating CD4+ T cell subsets between recently diagnosed type 1 diabetes patients and matched healthy donors. A total of approximately 110,000,000 sorted cells were examined across all samples, and a strong correlation was observed between cell number per subset and RNA yield. Regulatory and stem cell-like memory subsets were isolated from only 8 patients and about 8 healthy donors, whereas naive and central memory subsets came from all 30 or so donors. Overall study outcomes, separate from this receptor: Naive, central memory and regulatory TCRB repertoires appeared more similar among patients than among healthy donors. PCR might favor shorter templates, but patient and control samples were amplified and corrected together, so any skew would affect both groups equally. In all four CD4+ subsets, TCRB CDR3 length was moderately but significantly shorter in type 1 diabetes patients. Sequencing cDNA rather than genomic DNA could over-represent highly expressing activated cells, although activation and CD3 levels did not differ between groups. Patients with type 1 diabetes made fewer insertions and deleted more nucleotides at VDJ recombination sites, implying thymic rearrangement abnormalities. Only small numbers of individuals were included in the HLA sub-analyses, which left unresolved whether HLA type had any influence on TCRB rearrangement.

All of the isolated RNA was reverse transcribed with the High Capacity cDNA Reverse Transcription Kit, so expressed TCRB transcripts were sequenced. Deep immunoSEQ sequencing was applied to naive, central memory and regulatory T cell samples, giving an average of roughly 3.3 million total reads per sample. After sorted cells were lysed in RLT buffer, RNA was extracted with DNase-treated RNeasy Micro or Mini kits, with the choice depending on cell number. Each cell subset was processed on its own to prevent cross-contamination, while patient and healthy donor samples were processed together. The immunoSEQ multiplex PCR was used to amplify TCRB sequences from cDNA, yielding 87-bp fragments that span the CDR3 region. Sequencing of the amplicons was done on the Illumina HiSeq platform. On the study's bioinformatics: PCR bias was corrected computationally using synthetic template baselines, and reads within Hamming distance 2 were collapsed, with unmergeable singletons discarded. Reads were aligned against IMGT so that V, D and J genes, CDR3 length and insertions or deletions at six rearrangement sites could be assigned. Within each subset, clonotype counts were normalized to the number of sorted cells before true diversity and Gini coefficients were calculated with the tcR R package. The overlap coefficient, calculated on TCRB nucleotide sequences, was used to measure repertoire sharing. TCRdb took over this immuneACCESS table, retaining in-frame rearrangements with V and J assigned. Such tables are incomplete; in checked studies, under half of the missing clones stem from an unresolved V gene, and the remainder is unexplained. V and J calls and clone size are given by that table; D and trimming were obtained from the DNA. In this sample the table shows around 100,000 clones, 25% to 30% of which occur a single time. More than 0.45% of the sample comes from the top ten.

A single peripheral blood draw of 95 to 150 mL on average was collected from each donor into heparinised tubes. Naive, central memory, regulatory and stem cell-like memory CD4+ T cells were sorted on a BD FACSAria II using a panel including CD45RO, CCR7, CD25, CD127, CD95 and CD27. A purity above 98% was achieved for all sorted populations. PBMCs were isolated right away by Lymphoprep density gradient centrifugation and were stained directly, without culture. To minimize batch effects, samples were stained and sorted in pairs, one healthy donor with one patient per experiment. Ends trimmed: V by 5 bases, J by 5 bases; bases unmatched to a gene: 4. Counted from cysteine to phenylalanine, this CDR3 has 13 amino acids. CDR3 DNA only is kept here, 39 bases in frame from base 1. Per the germline V gene (reference sequence), MNHEY is the CDR1 and SMNVEV is the CDR2. Concerning this clone itself: The antigen this receptor binds is unknown. No quality values exist for individual bases; no much larger clone is one base distant. Within the sample, other DNA sequences also encode this same CDR3.

This TCR was sampled from a woman in her late teens or twenties with type 1 diabetes. The V and J segments used are TRBV27 and TRBJ2-3; 7 bases in between match TRBD2. The sequencing sample was made of central memory CD4+ T cells from blood. The CDR3 in this case is CASSPAGRDTQYF. The DNA is as follows: TGTGCCAGCAGTCCAGCGGGGCGAGATACGCAGTATTTT.